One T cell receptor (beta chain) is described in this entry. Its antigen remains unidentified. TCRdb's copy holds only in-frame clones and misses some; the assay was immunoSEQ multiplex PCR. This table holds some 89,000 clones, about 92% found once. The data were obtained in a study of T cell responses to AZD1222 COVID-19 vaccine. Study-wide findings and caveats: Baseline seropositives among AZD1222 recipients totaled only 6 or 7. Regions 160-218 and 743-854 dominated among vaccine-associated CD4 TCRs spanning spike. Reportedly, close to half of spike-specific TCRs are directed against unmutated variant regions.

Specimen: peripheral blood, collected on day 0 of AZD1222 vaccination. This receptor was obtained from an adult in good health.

The CDR3 region has the DNA TGTGCCAGCAGCGCCAGCCGGGACAGGGCGAACAATGAGCAGTTCTTC. Its protein product is CASSASRDRANNEQFF. The chain combines TRBV9 with TRBJ2-1; 9 bases fit TRBD1. Trimming took 3 bases from V and 5 from J; bases not matched to a gene: 9. CDR1 is SGDLS and CDR2 is YYNGEE in the germline V gene. The CDR3 has 16 residues.